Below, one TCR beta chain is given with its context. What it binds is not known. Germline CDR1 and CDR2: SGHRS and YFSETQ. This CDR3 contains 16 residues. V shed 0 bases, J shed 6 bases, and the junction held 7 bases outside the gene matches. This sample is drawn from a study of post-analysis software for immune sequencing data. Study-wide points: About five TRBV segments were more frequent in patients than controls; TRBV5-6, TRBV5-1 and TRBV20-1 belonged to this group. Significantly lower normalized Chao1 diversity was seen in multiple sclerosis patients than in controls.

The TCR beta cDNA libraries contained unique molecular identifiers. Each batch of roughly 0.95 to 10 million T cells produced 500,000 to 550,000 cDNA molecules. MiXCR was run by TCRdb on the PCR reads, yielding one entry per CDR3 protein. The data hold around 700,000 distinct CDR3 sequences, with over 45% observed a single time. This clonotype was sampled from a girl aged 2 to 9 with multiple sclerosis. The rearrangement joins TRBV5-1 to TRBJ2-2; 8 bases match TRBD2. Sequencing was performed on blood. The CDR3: CASSLADSGISGELFF. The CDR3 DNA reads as TGCGCCAGCAGCTTGGCGGATAGCGGGATATCCGGGGAGCTGTTTTTT. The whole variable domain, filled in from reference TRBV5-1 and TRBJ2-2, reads KAGVTQTPRYLIKTRGQQVTLSCSPISGHRSVSWYQQTPGQGLQFLFEYFSETQRNKGNFPGRFSGRQFSNSRSEMNVSTLELGDSALYLCASSLADSGISGELFFGEGSRLTVL.